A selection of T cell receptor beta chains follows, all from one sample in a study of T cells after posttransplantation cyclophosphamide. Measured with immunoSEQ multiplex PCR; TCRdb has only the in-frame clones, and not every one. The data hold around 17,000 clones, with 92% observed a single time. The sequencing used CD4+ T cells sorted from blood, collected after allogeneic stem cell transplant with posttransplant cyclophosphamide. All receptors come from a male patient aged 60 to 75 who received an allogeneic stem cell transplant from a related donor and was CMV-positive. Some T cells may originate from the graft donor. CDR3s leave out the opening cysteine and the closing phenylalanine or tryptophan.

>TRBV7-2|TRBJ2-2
ASSLAHLGGTGELF
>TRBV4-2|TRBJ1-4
ASSQDPRAGGSLGNEKLF
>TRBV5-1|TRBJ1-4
ASSLGTGGDREKLF
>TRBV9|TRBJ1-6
ASSVARSSYNSPLH
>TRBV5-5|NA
ASSLLLAGIGEQY
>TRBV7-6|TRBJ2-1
ASSQGQGAYNEQF
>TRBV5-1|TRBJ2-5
ASSTGEYQETQY
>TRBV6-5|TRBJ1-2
ASSYSGQGAHGYT
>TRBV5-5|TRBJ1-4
ASSSLGSPTNEKLF
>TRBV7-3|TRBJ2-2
ASSLTGQGGGFTGELF
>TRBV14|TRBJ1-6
ASRDRVASPLH
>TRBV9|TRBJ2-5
ASSISGGPCRVLETQY
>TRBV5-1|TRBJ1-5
ASSPGQGIGQPQH
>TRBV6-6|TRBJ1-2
ASIGQGLLYGYT
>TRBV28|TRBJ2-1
ASSFGISEQF
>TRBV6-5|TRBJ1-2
ASRQDRANYGYT
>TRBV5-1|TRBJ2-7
ASSFRLGTGYEQY
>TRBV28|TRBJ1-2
ASSSQQGQRNYGYT